This TCR beta chain stems from a study of blood T cell repertoires in COVID-19. Background on the study: COVID-19 samples from acute and convalescent phases originated in the United States, Italy and Spain. In each case, the material was cDNA or gDNA derived from T cells, B-cell-depleted T cells, or PBMCs.

Between the trimmed V and J ends, which lost 4 bases and 5 bases, there was a span of 10 bases. The CDR3 runs 13 residues. The germline V gene encodes CDR1 KGHDR and CDR2 SFDVKD. Authors' data handling: Reference gene primers were amplified, and this amplification served to estimate nucleated cell counts. Clones were read by immunoSEQ multiplex PCR, and TCRdb kept only the in-frame ones, dropping some. D and trimming were read from the DNA, whereas the V and J calls and clone size are those reported in that table. The data show 150,000 to 200,000 clones, more than 85% seen once. The chain joins TRBV24-1 to TRBJ2-5, with D hard to call. This clonotype was sampled from a man aged 18 to 29 with acute or convalescent COVID-19. Source material: peripheral blood. CDR3 protein: CATSDNLWETQYF. The CDR3 DNA is TGTGCCACCAGTGACAATCTATGGGAGACCCAGTACTTC.